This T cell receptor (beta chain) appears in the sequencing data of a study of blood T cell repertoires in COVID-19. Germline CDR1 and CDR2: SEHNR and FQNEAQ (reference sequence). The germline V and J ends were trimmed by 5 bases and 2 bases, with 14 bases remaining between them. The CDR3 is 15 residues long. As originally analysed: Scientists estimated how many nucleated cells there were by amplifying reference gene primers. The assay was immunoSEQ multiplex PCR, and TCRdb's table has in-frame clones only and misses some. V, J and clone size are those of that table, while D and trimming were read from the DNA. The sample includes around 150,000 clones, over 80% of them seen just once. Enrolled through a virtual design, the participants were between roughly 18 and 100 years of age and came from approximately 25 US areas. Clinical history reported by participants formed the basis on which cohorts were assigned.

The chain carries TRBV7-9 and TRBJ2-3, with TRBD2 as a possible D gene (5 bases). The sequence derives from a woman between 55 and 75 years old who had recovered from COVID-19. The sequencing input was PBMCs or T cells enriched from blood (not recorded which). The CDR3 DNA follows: TGTGCCAGCAGCCGTCCGGGGAGCGCCACAGATACGCAGTATTTT. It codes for CASSRPGSATDTQYF.